Listed here are 8 T cell receptor beta chains from one sample, sequenced in a study of shared clonotypes between healthy human individuals. Measured with immunoSEQ multiplex PCR; TCRdb has only the in-frame clones, and not every one. The sample has approximately 2,000,000 clones; about 90% are singletons. What was sequenced was naive CD4+ T cells from PBMCs. Subset described: CD45RA+ positively selected. Every receptor here comes from a man between 18 and 35 years old in good health. Some clones in this sample may be carry-over from other donors' samples.

CDR3 region: CASSVGLTGRSEAFF. The CDR3 region has the DNA TGTGCCAGCAGTGTGGGGTTGACAGGGAGGTCTGAAGCTTTCTTT. The chain is built from TRBV2 and TRBJ1-1; 7 nucleotides agree with TRBD1. CDR3 length: 15 residues. Germline CDR1 is SNHLY and CDR2 is FYNNEI. The V segment lost 4 bases and the J segment 6 bases; nucleotides outside the gene matches: 11.

This sequence joins TRBV9 and TRBJ2-1; TRBD2 agrees at 7 bases. With V trimmed by 0 bases and J by 3 bases, 3 bases remained unmatched. The CDR3 is 15 residues long. The germline CDR1 and CDR2 sequences are SGDLS and YYNGEE. The CDR3: CASSVVAGDYNEQFF. Written as DNA, the CDR3 is TGTGCCAGCAGCGTAGTAGCGGGTGACTACAATGAGCAGTTCTTC.

J is TRBJ1-1 and V is TRBV30; D gene uncertain. Per the germline V gene, CDR1 is GTSNPN and CDR2 is SVGIG (reference sequence). The V and J ends lost 0 bases and 6 bases respectively, with 8 bases between them. The CDR3 is made up of 12 amino acids. The DNA of the CDR3 is TGTGCCTGGAGTGTACTTATCTCTGAAGCTTTCTTT. It specifies CAWSVLISEAFF.

The chain employs TRBV5-1 and TRBJ2-5; a weak D match, TRBD1 (6 bases). The CDR3 contains 14 residues. CDR1 and CDR2 from the germline V gene are SGHRS and YFSETQ. Between the trimmed V and J ends, which lost 1 base and 5 bases, there was a span of 12 bases. For the CDR3, the DNA is TGCGCCAGCAGCTTGTCCCAGGGGCCGGAGACCCAGTACTTC. It codes for CASSLSQGPETQYF.

The chain couples TRBV7-8 to TRBJ2-1; 7 nucleotides agree with TRBD2. Germline V gene data show CDR1 as SGHVS and CDR2 as FQNEAQ. After removal of 6 bases from V and 3 bases from J, the junction contained 8 bases not matched to a gene. This CDR3 has 15 amino acids. CDR3 residues: CASRPTSAYYNEQFF. The DNA for the CDR3 is TGTGCCAGCAGACCTACTAGCGCCTACTACAATGAGCAGTTCTTC.

The chain is built from TRBV19 and TRBJ1-2; D not resolved. With 7 bases removed from V and 8 bases from J, the gap between germline ends came to 23 bases. The CDR3 is 15 residues long. Germline V CDR1 and CDR2: LNHDA, SQIVND (reference sequence). The CDR3 DNA reads as TGTGCCAGTACCCTCGGGGTGAGGGCTGTCGGGGGCTACACCTTC. This translates into CASTLGVRAVGGYTF.

This clone was seen once. CDR3 sequence reads: CASKGPREQYF. The CDR3 DNA sequence: TGTGCCAGCAAGGGGCCCCGCGAGCAGTACTTC. V and J are TRBV27 and TRBJ2-7; a possible D gene is TRBD1 (5 bases). CDR3 length: 11 residues. The germline V gene has CDR1 MNHEY and CDR2 SMNVEV (reference sequence). V was trimmed by 7 bases and J by 6 bases, leaving 10 bases between them.

The chain carries TRBV5-1 and TRBJ2-5, with TRBD2 identical over 9 bases. The CDR3 consists of 15 residues. V was pared by 6 bases and J by 1 base, with 7 bases of the junction left unmatched. The germline V gene encodes CDR1 SGHRS and CDR2 YFSETQ. CDR3 amino acids: CASMTLAGTQETQYF. For the CDR3, the DNA is TGCGCCAGCATGACGCTAGCGGGGACCCAAGAGACCCAGTACTTC.